Listed below are T cell receptor beta chains from one sample, sequenced in a study of T cells in Graves' hyperthyroidism and ophthalmopathy. One entry per CDR3 protein, called by TCRdb with MiXCR from the multiplex PCR reads. The table includes under 650,000 distinct CDR3 sequences, around 15% detected once. The sequenced material came from blood. The origin of the receptors is a woman in her 30s with Graves' hyperthyroidism. The CDR3 runs from the conserved cysteine through the conserved F or W. The D gene is left open where the match is weak. Rows may omit the clone size; those that give it use once, few, many or a size class.

D gene: TRBD2; CDR3 length: 17; J gene: TRBJ2-3; clone size: many; V gene: TRBV7-2; CDR3 protein: CASSLVNLAGVADTQYF; CDR3 DNA: TGTGCCAGCAGCTTAGTCAATCTGGCGGGAGTCGCAGATACGCAGTATTTT
D gene: NA; CDR3 length: 15; J gene: TRBJ2-1; clone size: NA; V gene: TRBV6-1; CDR3 protein: CASSEALGQGNEQFF; CDR3 DNA: TGTGCCAGCAGTGAAGCGCTAGGGCAGGGAAATGAGCAGTTCTTC
D gene: TRBD2; CDR3 length: 17; J gene: TRBJ2-4; clone size: many; V gene: TRBV7-9; CDR3 protein: CASSPREVLIAKNIQYF; CDR3 DNA: TGTGCCAGCAGCCCCCGGGAGGTACTAATAGCCAAAAACATTCAGTACTTC
D gene: NA; CDR3 length: 15; J gene: TRBJ2-7; clone size: many; V gene: TRBV27; CDR3 protein: CASSLRGGNYYEQYF; CDR3 DNA: TGTGCCAGCAGTTTAAGGGGCGGAAACTACTACGAGCAGTACTTC
D gene: TRBD2; CDR3 length: 17; J gene: TRBJ2-3; clone size: many; V gene: TRBV28; CDR3 protein: CASSPPTSGSGTDTQYF; CDR3 DNA: TGTGCCAGCAGCCCCCCCACTAGCGGGAGCGGGACAGATACGCAGTATTTT
D gene: TRBD2; CDR3 length: 15; J gene: TRBJ2-7; clone size: many; V gene: TRBV30; CDR3 protein: CAWSVPTSASYEQYF; CDR3 DNA: TGTGCCTGGAGTGTCCCCACTAGCGCCTCCTACGAGCAGTACTTC
D gene: NA; CDR3 length: 13; J gene: TRBJ2-3; clone size: many; V gene: TRBV12-3/TRBV12-4; CDR3 protein: CASSLEFSDTQYF; CDR3 DNA: TGTGCCAGCAGTTTAGAGTTCAGCGATACGCAGTATTTT
D gene: NA; CDR3 length: 13; J gene: TRBJ1-2; clone size: many; V gene: TRBV2; CDR3 protein: CASKDYVIYGYTF; CDR3 DNA: TGTGCCAGCAAGGACTATGTTATCTATGGCTACACCTTC
D gene: NA; CDR3 length: 12; J gene: TRBJ2-7; clone size: many; V gene: TRBV6-6; CDR3 protein: CASSYEAYEQYF; CDR3 DNA: TGTGCCAGCAGTTACGAGGCTTACGAGCAGTACTTC
D gene: NA; CDR3 length: 15; J gene: TRBJ1-1; clone size: many; V gene: TRBV5-1; CDR3 protein: CASSLETVGNTEAFF; CDR3 DNA: TGCGCCAGCAGCTTAGAGACCGTTGGGAACACTGAAGCTTTCTTT
D gene: NA; CDR3 length: 14; J gene: TRBJ1-1; clone size: NA; V gene: TRBV19; CDR3 protein: CASSVRTGNTEAFF; CDR3 DNA: TGTGCCAGTAGTGTTCGGACGGGAAACACTGAAGCTTTCTTT
D gene: NA; CDR3 length: 15; J gene: TRBJ1-1; clone size: many; V gene: TRBV11-2; CDR3 protein: CASSLARGHNTEAFF; CDR3 DNA: TGTGCCAGCAGCTTAGCTAGGGGACATAACACTGAAGCTTTCTTT
D gene: TRBD1; CDR3 length: 16; J gene: TRBJ1-2; clone size: NA; V gene: TRBV18; CDR3 protein: CASSPGDRGGDYGYTF; CDR3 DNA: TGTGCCAGCTCACCGGGTGACAGGGGAGGAGACTATGGCTACACCTTC
D gene: TRBD1; CDR3 length: 16; J gene: TRBJ1-4; clone size: few; V gene: TRBV4-3; CDR3 protein: CASSQKTGTGGEKLFF; CDR3 DNA: TGCGCCAGCAGCCAGAAGACCGGGACAGGGGGTGAAAAACTGTTTTTT
D gene: NA; CDR3 length: 16; J gene: TRBJ2-3; clone size: NA; V gene: TRBV4-1; CDR3 protein: CASSPLHSASTDTQYF; CDR3 DNA: TGCGCCAGCAGCCCCTTGCATAGTGCTAGCACAGATACGCAGTATTTT
D gene: NA; CDR3 length: 14; J gene: TRBJ1-5; clone size: NA; V gene: TRBV7-6; CDR3 protein: CASSLNGGYQPQHF; CDR3 DNA: TGTGCCAGCAGCTTAAACGGGGGGTATCAGCCCCAGCATTTT
D gene: TRBD1; CDR3 length: 19; J gene: TRBJ2-2; clone size: many; V gene: TRBV10-3; CDR3 protein: CAIRESPSRTGPNTGELFF; CDR3 DNA: TGTGCCATCAGGGAAAGCCCATCTCGGACAGGGCCGAACACCGGGGAGCTGTTTTTT
D gene: NA; CDR3 length: 15; J gene: TRBJ2-5; clone size: many; V gene: TRBV2; CDR3 protein: CASTPSGIGGETQYF; CDR3 DNA: TGTGCCAGCACCCCCTCCGGGATCGGCGGGGAGACCCAGTACTTC
D gene: NA; CDR3 length: 15; J gene: TRBJ1-6; clone size: many; V gene: TRBV20-1; CDR3 protein: CSARSRDTSNRPLHF; CDR3 DNA: TGCAGTGCTAGATCCAGGGACACCTCCAATCGTCCCCTCCACTTT
D gene: TRBD2; CDR3 length: 13; J gene: TRBJ2-7; clone size: once; V gene: TRBV20-1; CDR3 protein: CSESAGGPYEQYF; CDR3 DNA: TGCAGTGAGTCCGCGGGAGGGCCCTACGAGCAGTACTTC
D gene: TRBD2; CDR3 length: 14; J gene: TRBJ2-7; clone size: NA; V gene: TRBV2; CDR3 protein: CASSDSGRTYEQYF; CDR3 DNA: TGTGCCAGCAGTGACAGCGGGAGAACCTACGAGCAGTACTTC
D gene: NA; CDR3 length: 16; J gene: TRBJ2-1; clone size: NA; V gene: TRBV13; CDR3 protein: CASSRGPRGLYNEQFF; CDR3 DNA: TGTGCCAGCAGCAGGGGTCCACGTGGACTTTACAATGAGCAGTTCTTC
D gene: TRBD2; CDR3 length: 12; J gene: TRBJ2-5; clone size: once; V gene: TRBV20-1; CDR3 protein: CSATSGRREQYF; CDR3 DNA: TGCAGTGCGACGAGCGGGAGAAGAGAGCAGTACTTC
D gene: TRBD2; CDR3 length: 17; J gene: TRBJ2-3; clone size: many; V gene: TRBV27; CDR3 protein: CASSLSGQTSVTDTQYF; CDR3 DNA: TGTGCCAGCAGTTTATCGGGGCAGACTAGCGTCACAGATACGCAGTATTTT
D gene: NA; CDR3 length: 14; J gene: TRBJ2-4; clone size: NA; V gene: TRBV7-3; CDR3 protein: CASSSGLAKNIQYF; CDR3 DNA: TGTGCCAGCAGCTCCGGACTAGCCAAAAACATTCAGTACTTC
D gene: NA; CDR3 length: 14; J gene: TRBJ2-1; clone size: many; V gene: TRBV20-1; CDR3 protein: CSADLADTYNEQFF; CDR3 DNA: TGCAGTGCTGACCTAGCAGATACGTACAATGAGCAGTTCTTC
D gene: TRBD2; CDR3 length: 14; J gene: TRBJ2-7; clone size: NA; V gene: TRBV7-2; CDR3 protein: CASSLGTSNNEQYF; CDR3 DNA: TGTGCCAGCAGCTTAGGGACTAGCAACAACGAGCAGTACTTC
D gene: NA; CDR3 length: 15; J gene: TRBJ2-1; clone size: NA; V gene: TRBV27; CDR3 protein: CASSPTLGSFNEQFF; CDR3 DNA: TGTGCCAGCAGTCCGACACTAGGCAGTTTCAATGAGCAGTTCTTC
D gene: TRBD2; CDR3 length: 20; J gene: TRBJ2-1; clone size: many; V gene: TRBV7-8; CDR3 protein: CASSLRVGLESSGLYNEQFF; CDR3 DNA: TGTGCCAGCAGCTTAAGAGTGGGGTTAGAATCTAGCGGTCTCTACAATGAGCAGTTCTTC
D gene: TRBD2; CDR3 length: 21; J gene: TRBJ2-5; clone size: many; V gene: TRBV28; CDR3 protein: CASSLDCKLAGGGGGKETQYF; CDR3 DNA: TGTGCCAGCAGTTTAGATTGTAAGCTAGCGGGAGGAGGTGGGGGAAAAGAGACCCAGTACTTC
D gene: NA; CDR3 length: 13; J gene: TRBJ1-1; clone size: few; V gene: TRBV5-1; CDR3 protein: CASSPEGVGQAFF; CDR3 DNA: TGCGCCAGCAGCCCAGAGGGGGTTGGACAAGCTTTCTTT
D gene: NA; CDR3 length: 14; J gene: TRBJ2-1; clone size: few; V gene: TRBV12-3/TRBV12-4; CDR3 protein: CASSLPPDVTEQFF; CDR3 DNA: TGTGCCAGCAGTTTACCCCCGGACGTAACTGAGCAGTTCTTC